This TCR beta chain was obtained from a study of human T cells and chemical hapten exposure. Turning to the study itself: Per-sample TCR yield variability stemmed mainly from small pooled library volume differences.

This CDR3 is built from 13 residues. V lost 5 bases to trimming and J lost 4 bases, with 8 bases between them. One entry per CDR3 protein results from TCRdb running MiXCR on the RACE reads. The data show about 82,000 distinct CDR3 sequences, about a tenth seen once. Study-level results: In the PT1 data, expanded TCR counts showed a positive correlation with patch test score. Compared to controls, expanded TCRs made significantly more large clusters of similar CDR3s.

As to time point: patch test 3, about 24 weeks after DPC sensitization. Treatment described: therapeutic diphenylcyclopropenone sensitization with weekly scalp DPC. This clonotype is a singleton in its sample. Its antigen remains unknown. The receptor's source is a woman aged 45-65 years with alopecia areata. Some clones in this sample may be carry-over from other donors' samples. The V gene is TRBV12-3 or TRBV12-4, the J gene TRBJ2-2; D is undetermined. The sequencing used whole blood, collected in connection with sensitization to the hapten diphenylcyclopropenone (DPC). CDR3 loop: CASSMPGTGELFF. CDR3 sequence (DNA): TGTGCCAGCAGTATGCCCGGCACCGGGGAGCTGTTTTTT.